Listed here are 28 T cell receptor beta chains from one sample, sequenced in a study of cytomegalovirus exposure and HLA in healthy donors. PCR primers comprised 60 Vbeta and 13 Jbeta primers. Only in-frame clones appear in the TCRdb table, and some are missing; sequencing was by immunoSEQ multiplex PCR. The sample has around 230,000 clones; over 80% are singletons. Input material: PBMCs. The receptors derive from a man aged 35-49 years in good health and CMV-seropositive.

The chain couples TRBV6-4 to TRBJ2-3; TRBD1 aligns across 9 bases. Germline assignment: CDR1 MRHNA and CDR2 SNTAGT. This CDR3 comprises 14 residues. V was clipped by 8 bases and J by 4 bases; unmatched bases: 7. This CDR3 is CASSRDRDPDTQYF. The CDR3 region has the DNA TGTGCCAGCTCCCGGGACAGGGACCCAGATACGCAGTATTTT.

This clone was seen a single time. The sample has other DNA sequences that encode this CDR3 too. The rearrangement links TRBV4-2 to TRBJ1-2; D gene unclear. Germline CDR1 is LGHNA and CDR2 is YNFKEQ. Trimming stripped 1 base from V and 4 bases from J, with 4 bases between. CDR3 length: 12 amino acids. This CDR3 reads CASSQASYGYTF. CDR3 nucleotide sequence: TGTGCCAGCAGCCAAGCGAGCTATGGCTACACCTTC.

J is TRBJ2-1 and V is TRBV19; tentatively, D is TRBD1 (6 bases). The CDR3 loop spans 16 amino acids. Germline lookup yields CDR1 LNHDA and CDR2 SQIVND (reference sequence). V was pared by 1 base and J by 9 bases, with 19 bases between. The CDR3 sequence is CASSIVQGRGQGEQFF. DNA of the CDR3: TGTGCCAGTAGTATAGTCCAGGGACGGGGACAAGGTGAGCAGTTCTTC.

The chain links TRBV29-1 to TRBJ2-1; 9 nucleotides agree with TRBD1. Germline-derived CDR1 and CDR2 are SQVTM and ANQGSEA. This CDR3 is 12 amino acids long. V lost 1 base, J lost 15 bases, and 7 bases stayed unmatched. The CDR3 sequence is CSVEARDREGFF. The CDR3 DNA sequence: TGCAGCGTTGAAGCCCGGGACAGGGAGGGGTTCTTC.

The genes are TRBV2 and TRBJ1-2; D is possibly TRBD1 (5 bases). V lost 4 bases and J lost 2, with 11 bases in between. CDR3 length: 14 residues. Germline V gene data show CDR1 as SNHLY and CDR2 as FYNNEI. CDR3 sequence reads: CASSVQDQNYGYTF. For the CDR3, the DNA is TGTGCCAGCAGTGTACAGGATCAAAACTATGGCTACACCTTC.

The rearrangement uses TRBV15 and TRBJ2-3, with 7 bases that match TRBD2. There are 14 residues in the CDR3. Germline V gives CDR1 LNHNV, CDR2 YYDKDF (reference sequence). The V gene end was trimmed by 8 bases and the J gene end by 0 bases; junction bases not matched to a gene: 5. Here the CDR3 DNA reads TGTGCCACCCAGCGGGGTCCTAGCACAGATACGCAGTATTTT. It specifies CATQRGPSTDTQYF.

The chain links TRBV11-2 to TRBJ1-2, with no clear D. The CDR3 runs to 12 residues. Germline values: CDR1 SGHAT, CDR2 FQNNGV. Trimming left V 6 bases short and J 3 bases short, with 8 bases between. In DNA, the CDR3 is TGTGCCAGCAGTGACCGGGACTATGGCTACACCTTC. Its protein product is CASSDRDYGYTF.

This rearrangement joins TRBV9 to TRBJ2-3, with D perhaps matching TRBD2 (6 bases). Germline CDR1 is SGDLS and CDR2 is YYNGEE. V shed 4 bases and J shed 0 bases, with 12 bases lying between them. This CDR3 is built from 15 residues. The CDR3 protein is CASSPTLASTDTQYF. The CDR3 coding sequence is TGTGCCAGCAGCCCAACCCTAGCGAGCACAGATACGCAGTATTTT.

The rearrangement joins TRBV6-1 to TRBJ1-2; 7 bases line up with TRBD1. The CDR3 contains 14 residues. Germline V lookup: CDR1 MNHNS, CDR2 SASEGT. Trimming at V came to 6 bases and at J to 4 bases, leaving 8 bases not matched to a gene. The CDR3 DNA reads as TGTGCCAGCAGCAACAGGGGAGGAGGCTATGGCTACACCTTC. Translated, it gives CASSNRGGGYGYTF.

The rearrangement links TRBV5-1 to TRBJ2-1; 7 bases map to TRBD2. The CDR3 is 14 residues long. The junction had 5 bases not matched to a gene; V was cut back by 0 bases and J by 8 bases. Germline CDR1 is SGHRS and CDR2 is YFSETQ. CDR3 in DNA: TGCGCCAGCAGCTTGGACCCAGGGAGGGATGAGCAGTTCTTC. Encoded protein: CASSLDPGRDEQFF.

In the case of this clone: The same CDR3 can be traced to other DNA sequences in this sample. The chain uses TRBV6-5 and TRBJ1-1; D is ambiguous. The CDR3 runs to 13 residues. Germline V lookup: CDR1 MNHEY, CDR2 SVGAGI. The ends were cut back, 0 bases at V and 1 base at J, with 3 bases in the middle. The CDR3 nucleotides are TGTGCCAGCAGTTACTCGAGGAACACTGAAGCTTTCTTT. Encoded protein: CASSYSRNTEAFF.

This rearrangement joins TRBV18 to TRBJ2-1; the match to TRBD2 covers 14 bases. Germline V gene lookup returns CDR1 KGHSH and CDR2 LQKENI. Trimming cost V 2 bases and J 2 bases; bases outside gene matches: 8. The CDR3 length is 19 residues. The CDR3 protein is CASSPRGLAGAGPYNEQFF. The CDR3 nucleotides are TGTGCCAGCTCACCAAGGGGACTAGCGGGAGCCGGACCCTACAATGAGCAGTTCTTC.

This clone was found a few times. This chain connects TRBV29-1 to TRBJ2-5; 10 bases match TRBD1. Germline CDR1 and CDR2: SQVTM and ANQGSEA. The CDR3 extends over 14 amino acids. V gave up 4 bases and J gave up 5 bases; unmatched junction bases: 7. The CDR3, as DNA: TGCAGCGTTGTCTCGACAGGGGGCCCCGAGACCCAGTACTTC. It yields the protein CSVVSTGGPETQYF.

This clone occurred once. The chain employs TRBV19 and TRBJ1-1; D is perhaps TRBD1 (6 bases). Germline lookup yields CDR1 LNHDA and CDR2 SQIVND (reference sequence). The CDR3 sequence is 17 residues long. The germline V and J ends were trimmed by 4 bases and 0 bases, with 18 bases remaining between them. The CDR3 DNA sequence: TGTGCCAGTAGTAGAGGACAGACCTTTAGATTGAACACTGAAGCTTTCTTT. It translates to CASSRGQTFRLNTEAFF. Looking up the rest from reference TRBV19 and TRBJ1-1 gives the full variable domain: DGGITQSPKYLFRKEGQNVTLSCEQNLNHDAMYWYRQDPGQGLRLIYYSQIVNDFQKGDIAEGYSVSREKKESFPLTVTSAQKNPTAFYLCASSRGQTFRLNTEAFFGQGTRLTVV.

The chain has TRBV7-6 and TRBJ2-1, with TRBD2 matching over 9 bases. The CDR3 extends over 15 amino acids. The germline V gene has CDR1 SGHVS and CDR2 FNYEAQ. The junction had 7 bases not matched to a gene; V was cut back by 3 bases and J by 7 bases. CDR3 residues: CASSLAGGVRNEQFF. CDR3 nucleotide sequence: TGTGCCAGCAGCTTGGCGGGAGGGGTAAGGAATGAGCAGTTCTTC.

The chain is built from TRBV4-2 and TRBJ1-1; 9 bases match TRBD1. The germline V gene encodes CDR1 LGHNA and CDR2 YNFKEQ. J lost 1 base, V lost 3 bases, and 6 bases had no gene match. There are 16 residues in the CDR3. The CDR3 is CASSQGQGMGNTEAFF. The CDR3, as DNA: TGTGCCAGCAGCCAGGGACAGGGAATGGGGAACACTGAAGCTTTCTTT.

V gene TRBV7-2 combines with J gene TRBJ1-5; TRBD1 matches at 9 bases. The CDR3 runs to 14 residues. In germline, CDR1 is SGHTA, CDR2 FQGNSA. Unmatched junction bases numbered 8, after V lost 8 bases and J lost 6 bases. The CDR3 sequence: CASRRDRGSQPQHF. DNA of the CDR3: TGTGCCAGCCGCCGAGACAGGGGGAGTCAGCCCCAGCATTTT.

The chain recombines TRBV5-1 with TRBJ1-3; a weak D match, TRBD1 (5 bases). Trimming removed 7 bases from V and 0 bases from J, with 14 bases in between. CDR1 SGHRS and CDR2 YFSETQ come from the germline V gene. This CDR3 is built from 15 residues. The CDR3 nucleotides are TGCGCCAGCGGACGGGGGGTCGGCTCTGGAAACACCATATATTTT. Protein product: CASGRGVGSGNTIYF.

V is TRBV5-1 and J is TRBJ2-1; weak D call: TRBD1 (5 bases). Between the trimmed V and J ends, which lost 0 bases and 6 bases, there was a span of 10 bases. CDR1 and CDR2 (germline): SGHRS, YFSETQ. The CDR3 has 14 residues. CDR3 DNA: TGCGCCAGCAGCTTGGAAGGCAGGGCCAATGAGCAGTTCTTC. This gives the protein CASSLEGRANEQFF.

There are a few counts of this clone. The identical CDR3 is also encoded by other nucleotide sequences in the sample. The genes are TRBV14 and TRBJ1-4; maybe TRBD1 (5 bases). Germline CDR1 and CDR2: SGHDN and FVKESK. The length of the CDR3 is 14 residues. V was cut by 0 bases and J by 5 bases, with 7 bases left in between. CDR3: CASSQDRQNEKLFF. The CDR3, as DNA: TGTGCCAGCAGCCAAGATCGACAGAATGAAAAACTGTTTTTT. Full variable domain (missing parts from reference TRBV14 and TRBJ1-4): EAGVTQFPSHSVIEKGQTVTLRCDPISGHDNLYWYRRVMGKEIKFLLHFVKESKQDESGMPNNRFLAERTGGTYSTLKVQPAELEDSGVYFCASSQDRQNEKLFFGSGTQLSVL.

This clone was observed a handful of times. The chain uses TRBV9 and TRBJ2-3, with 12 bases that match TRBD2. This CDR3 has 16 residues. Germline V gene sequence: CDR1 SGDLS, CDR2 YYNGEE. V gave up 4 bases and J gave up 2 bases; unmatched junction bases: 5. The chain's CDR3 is CASSSRLAGDTDTQYF. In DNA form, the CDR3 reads TGTGCCAGCAGCTCCCGACTAGCGGGGGACACAGATACGCAGTATTTT.

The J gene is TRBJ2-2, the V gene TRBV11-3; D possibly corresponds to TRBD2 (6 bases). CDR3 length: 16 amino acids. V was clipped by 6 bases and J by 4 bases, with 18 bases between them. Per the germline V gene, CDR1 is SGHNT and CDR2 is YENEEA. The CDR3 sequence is CASSPPGLSITGELFF. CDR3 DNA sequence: TGTGCCAGCAGTCCACCGGGACTCTCTATCACCGGGGAGCTGTTTTTT.

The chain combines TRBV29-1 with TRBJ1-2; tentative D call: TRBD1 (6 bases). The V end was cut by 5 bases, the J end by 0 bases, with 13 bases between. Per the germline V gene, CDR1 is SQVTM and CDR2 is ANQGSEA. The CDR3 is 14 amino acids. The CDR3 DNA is TGCAGCGTTACCGGGACAAATACTAACTATGGCTACACCTTC. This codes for CSVTGTNTNYGYTF.

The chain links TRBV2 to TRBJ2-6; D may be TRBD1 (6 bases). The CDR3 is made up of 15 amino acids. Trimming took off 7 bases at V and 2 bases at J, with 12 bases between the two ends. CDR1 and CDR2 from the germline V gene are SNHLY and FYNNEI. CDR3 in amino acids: CASTGQRAGANVLTF. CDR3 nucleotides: TGTGCCAGCACCGGACAGCGAGCTGGGGCCAACGTCCTGACTTTC.

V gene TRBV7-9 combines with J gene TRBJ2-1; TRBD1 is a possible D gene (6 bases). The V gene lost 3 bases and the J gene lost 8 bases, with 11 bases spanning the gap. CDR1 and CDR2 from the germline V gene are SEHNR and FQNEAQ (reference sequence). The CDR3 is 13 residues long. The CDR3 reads CASSLQGSDEQFF. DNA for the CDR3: TGTGCCAGCAGCTTGCAGGGGTCGGATGAGCAGTTCTTC.

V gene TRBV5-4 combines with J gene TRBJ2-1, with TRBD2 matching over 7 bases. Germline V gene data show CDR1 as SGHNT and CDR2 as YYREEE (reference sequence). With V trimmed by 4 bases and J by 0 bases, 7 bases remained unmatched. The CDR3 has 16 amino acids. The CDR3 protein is CASSPGRGSSYNEQFF. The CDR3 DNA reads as TGTGCCAGCAGCCCGGGTCGCGGGAGCTCCTACAATGAGCAGTTCTTC.

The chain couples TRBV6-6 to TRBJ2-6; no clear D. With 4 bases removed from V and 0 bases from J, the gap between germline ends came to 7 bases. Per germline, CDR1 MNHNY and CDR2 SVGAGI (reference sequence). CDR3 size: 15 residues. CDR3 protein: CASSFSGSGANVLTF. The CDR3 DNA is TGTGCCAGCAGTTTTTCGGGCTCTGGGGCCAACGTCCTGACTTTC.

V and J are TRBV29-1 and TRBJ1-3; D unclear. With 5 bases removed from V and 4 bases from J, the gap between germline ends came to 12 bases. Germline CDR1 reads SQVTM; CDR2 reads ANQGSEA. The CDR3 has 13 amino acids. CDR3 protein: CSVFGLRGNTIYF. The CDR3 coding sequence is TGCAGCGTTTTCGGCCTGAGGGGAAACACCATATATTTT.